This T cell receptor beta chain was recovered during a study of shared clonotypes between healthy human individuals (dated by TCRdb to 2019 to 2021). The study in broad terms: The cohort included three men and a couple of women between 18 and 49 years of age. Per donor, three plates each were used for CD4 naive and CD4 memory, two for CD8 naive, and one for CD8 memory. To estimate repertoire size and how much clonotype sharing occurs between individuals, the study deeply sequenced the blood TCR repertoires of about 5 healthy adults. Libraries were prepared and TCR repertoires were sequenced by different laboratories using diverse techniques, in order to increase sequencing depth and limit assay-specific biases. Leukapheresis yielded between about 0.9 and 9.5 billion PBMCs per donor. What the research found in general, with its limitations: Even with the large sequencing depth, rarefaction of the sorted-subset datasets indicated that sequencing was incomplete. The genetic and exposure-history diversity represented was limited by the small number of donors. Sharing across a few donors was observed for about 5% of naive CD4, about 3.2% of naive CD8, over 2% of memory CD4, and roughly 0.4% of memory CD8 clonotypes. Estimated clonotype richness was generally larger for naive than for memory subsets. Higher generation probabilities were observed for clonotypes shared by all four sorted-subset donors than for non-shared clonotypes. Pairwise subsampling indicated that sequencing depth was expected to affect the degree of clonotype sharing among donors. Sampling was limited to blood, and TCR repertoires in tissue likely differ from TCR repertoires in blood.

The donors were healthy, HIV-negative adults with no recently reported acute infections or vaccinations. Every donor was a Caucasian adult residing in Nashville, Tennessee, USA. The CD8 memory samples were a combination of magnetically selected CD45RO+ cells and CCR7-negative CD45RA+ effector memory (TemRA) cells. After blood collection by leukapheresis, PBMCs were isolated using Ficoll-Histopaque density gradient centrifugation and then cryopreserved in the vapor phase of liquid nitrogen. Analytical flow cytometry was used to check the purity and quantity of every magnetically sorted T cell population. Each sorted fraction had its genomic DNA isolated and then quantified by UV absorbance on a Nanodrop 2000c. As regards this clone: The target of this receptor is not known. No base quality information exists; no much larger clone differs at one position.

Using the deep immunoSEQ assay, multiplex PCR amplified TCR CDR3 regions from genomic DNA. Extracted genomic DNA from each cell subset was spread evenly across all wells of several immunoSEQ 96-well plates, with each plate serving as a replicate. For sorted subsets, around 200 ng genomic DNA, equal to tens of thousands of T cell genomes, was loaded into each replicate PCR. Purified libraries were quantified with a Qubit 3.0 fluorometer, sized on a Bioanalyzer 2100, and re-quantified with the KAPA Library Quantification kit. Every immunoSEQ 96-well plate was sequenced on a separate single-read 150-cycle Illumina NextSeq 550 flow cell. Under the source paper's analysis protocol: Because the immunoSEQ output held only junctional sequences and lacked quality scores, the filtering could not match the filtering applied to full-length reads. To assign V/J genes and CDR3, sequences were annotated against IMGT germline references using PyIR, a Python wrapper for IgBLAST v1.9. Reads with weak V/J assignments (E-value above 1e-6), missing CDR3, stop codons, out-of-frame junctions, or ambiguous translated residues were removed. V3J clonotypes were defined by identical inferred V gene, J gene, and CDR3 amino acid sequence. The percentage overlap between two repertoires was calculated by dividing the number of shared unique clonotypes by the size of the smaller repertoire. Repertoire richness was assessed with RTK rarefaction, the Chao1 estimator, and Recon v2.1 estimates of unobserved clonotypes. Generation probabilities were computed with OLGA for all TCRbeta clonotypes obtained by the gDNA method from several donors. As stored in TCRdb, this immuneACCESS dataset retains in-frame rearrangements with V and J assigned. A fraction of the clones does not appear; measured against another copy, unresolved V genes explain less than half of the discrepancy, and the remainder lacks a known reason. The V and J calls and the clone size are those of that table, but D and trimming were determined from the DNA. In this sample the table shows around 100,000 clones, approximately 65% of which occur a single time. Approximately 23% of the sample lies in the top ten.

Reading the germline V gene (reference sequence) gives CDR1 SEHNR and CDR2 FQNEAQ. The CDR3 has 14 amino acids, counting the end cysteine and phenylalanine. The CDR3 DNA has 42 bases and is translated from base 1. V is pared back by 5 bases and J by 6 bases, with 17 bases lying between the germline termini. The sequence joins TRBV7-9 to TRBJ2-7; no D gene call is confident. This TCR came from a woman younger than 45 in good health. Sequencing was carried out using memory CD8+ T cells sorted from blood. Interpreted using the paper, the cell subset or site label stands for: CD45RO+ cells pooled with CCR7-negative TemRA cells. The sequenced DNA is TGTGCCAGCAGCCCGCATGGGGTCTACCGCGAGCAGTACTTC. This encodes CASSPHGVYREQYF.